One sample yielded the 27 T cell receptor beta chains listed below, sequenced in a study of blood T cell repertoires in COVID-19. Data came from immunoSEQ multiplex PCR; TCRdb stores just in-frame clones and leaves some out. The sample carries hundreds of thousands of clones, 80% to 90% recorded once. The material sequenced was PBMCs or T cells enriched from blood (not recorded which). Receptor source: a man younger than 40 who had recovered from COVID-19.

The CDR3 nucleotides read TGTGCCAGCAGCTTAGAGGGCGGGATTCCCTCCTACAATGAGCAGTTCTTC. Protein: CASSLEGGIPSYNEQFF. The chain links TRBV11-2 to TRBJ2-1, with D perhaps TRBD2 (6 bases). This CDR3 contains 17 residues. Per germline, CDR1 SGHAT and CDR2 FQNNGV. V lost 0 bases, J lost 0 bases, and 12 bases lay in between.

The V gene is TRBV7-9, the J gene TRBJ2-7; 13 bases agree with TRBD2. The germline CDR1 and CDR2 sequences are SEHNR and FQNEAQ (reference sequence). V shed 5 bases, J shed 0 bases, and the junction held 4 bases outside the gene matches. The CDR3 runs 16 residues. The DNA for the CDR3 is TGTGCCAGCAGCCCGGGGACTAGCGGGGTCTCCTACGAGCAGTACTTC. Residues: CASSPGTSGVSYEQYF. The full variable domain, its missing parts supplied by reference TRBV7-9 and TRBJ2-7, is DTGVSQNPRHKITKRGQNVTFRCDPISEHNRLYWYRQTLGQGPEFLTYFQNEAQLEKSRLLSDRFSAERPKGSFSTLEIQRTEQGDSAMYLCASSPGTSGVSYEQYFGPGTRLTVT.

Concerning this clone itself: At one end the junction does not follow the germline gene, possibly because of a read error. This chain connects TRBV12-3 or TRBV12-4 to TRBJ2-1; 8 positions match TRBD2. The CDR3 contains 10 residues. Written as DNA, the CDR3 is TGTGCCAGCGCAAGCGGGAGCATGGTCTTC. It specifies CASASGSMVF.

This clone was seen just once. This rearrangement joins TRBV27 to TRBJ1-1; D is unclear. The length of the CDR3 is 13 residues. Germline-derived CDR1 and CDR2 are MNHEY and SMNVEV (reference sequence). Trimming left V 1 base short and J 4 bases short, with 7 bases between. CDR3 amino acids: CASSLYAGTEAFF. CDR3 coding DNA: TGTGCCAGCAGTTTATATGCGGGCACTGAAGCTTTCTTT.

The chain has TRBV30 and TRBJ2-2, with a weak D call TRBD2 (5 bases). Per the germline V gene, CDR1 is GTSNPN and CDR2 is SVGIG (reference sequence). V was shortened by 3 bases and J by 4 bases, with 18 bases between the two germline ends. This CDR3 is built from 16 residues. DNA of the CDR3: TGTGCCTGGAGGGCCGGGTGGAGGCCACCCACCGGGGAGCTGTTTTTT. Its translation: CAWRAGWRPPTGELFF.

The chain has TRBV28 and TRBJ1-2; 7 positions agree with TRBD1. Losses at the gene ends were 4 bases for V and 1 base for J; bases not matched to a gene: 9. CDR3 length: 16 amino acids. Germline lookup yields CDR1 MDHEN and CDR2 SYDVKM. CDR3: CASSSLQGNLNYGYTF. DNA for the CDR3: TGTGCCAGCAGTTCTCTACAGGGGAACCTTAACTATGGCTACACCTTC.

The chain combines TRBV12-3 or TRBV12-4 with TRBJ1-5; D uncertain. Trimming left V 2 bases short and J 9 bases short, with 11 bases between. The CDR3 loop spans 13 amino acids. Here the CDR3 reads CASSLSSVPPQHF. For the CDR3, the DNA is TGTGCCAGCAGTTTATCCTCGGTCCCGCCCCAGCATTTT.

This CDR3 is CATAPSPRAQGRETQYF. For the CDR3, the DNA is TGTGCCACAGCCCCGTCTCCCAGGGCGCAGGGGCGGGAGACCCAGTACTTC. The V gene is TRBV12-1, the J gene TRBJ2-5; the table's D call, TRBD1, was not checked against the DNA. TRBV12-1 is a known pseudogene. This CDR3 is 17 amino acids long.

This chain joins TRBV15 and TRBJ1-1; D gene unclear. This CDR3 contains 13 residues. The germline V gene has CDR1 LNHNV and CDR2 YYDKDF (reference sequence). V was shortened by 0 bases and J by 1 base, with 3 bases between the two germline ends. As DNA, the CDR3 is TGTGCCACCAGCAGAGACAAGAACACTGAAGCTTTCTTT. Residues: CATSRDKNTEAFF.

The chain recombines TRBV19 with TRBJ1-2; unclear D gene. The CDR3 runs to 15 residues. The V end was cut by 2 bases, the J end by 4 bases, with 14 bases between. Germline V CDR1 and CDR2: LNHDA, SQIVND (reference sequence). In DNA, the CDR3 is TGTGCCAGTAGTATATCACTAGTCCCCAGCTATGGCTACACCTTC. This gives the protein CASSISLVPSYGYTF.

The chain carries TRBV3-1 (or the pseudogene TRBV3-2) and TRBJ1-2; D is unclear. The V end was cut by 5 bases, the J end by 8 bases, with 15 bases between. CDR3 length: 13 residues. Germline V lookup: CDR1 LGHDT, CDR2 YNNKEL (reference sequence). The CDR3, as DNA: TGTGCCAGCAGCTCCCCGGGATCCCGGGGCTACACCTTC. Its protein is CASSSPGSRGYTF.

The V call is TRBV3-1 (or the pseudogene TRBV3-2), the J call TRBJ2-7, with 9 bases matching TRBD2. V was clipped by 0 bases and J by 7 bases; unmatched bases: 7. This CDR3 is built from 15 residues. Germline-derived CDR1 and CDR2 are LGHDT and YNNKEL (reference sequence). The CDR3 spells CASSQEGLALPEQYF. CDR3 coding DNA: TGTGCCAGCAGCCAAGAGGGACTAGCATTACCTGAGCAGTACTTC.

The chain has TRBV6-5 and TRBJ2-3, with unresolved D. Germline lookup yields CDR1 MNHEY and CDR2 SVGAGI. V lost 6 bases to trimming and J lost 1 base, with 8 bases between them. This CDR3 has 13 amino acids. CDR3 sequence reads: CASSSSGTDTQYF. The CDR3, as DNA: TGTGCCAGCAGCTCCTCCGGCACAGATACGCAGTATTTT.

The chain carries TRBV2 and TRBJ2-7, with TRBD1 identical over 8 bases. V shed 6 bases, J shed 2 bases, and the junction held 6 bases outside the gene matches. The germline V gene encodes CDR1 SNHLY and CDR2 FYNNEI. The CDR3 is 14 amino acids. The DNA of the CDR3 is TGTGCCAGCAGAAGAGACAGGGGTACCTACGAGCAGTACTTC. It specifies CASRRDRGTYEQYF.

The V gene is TRBV29-1, the J gene TRBJ2-3; the D is unclear. Germline CDR1 is SQVTM and CDR2 is ANQGSEA. V was pared by 7 bases and J by 1 base, with 15 bases between. The CDR3 extends over 14 amino acids. In DNA form, the CDR3 reads TGCAGCGCCTCGAACGGGTTGGGCACAGATACGCAGTATTTT. This gives the protein CSASNGLGTDTQYF.

The V and J genes are TRBV30 and TRBJ2-3, with D possibly being TRBD1 (5 bases). The germline V gene encodes CDR1 GTSNPN and CDR2 SVGIG (reference sequence). Trimming pared 3 bases from V and 0 bases from J, leaving 7 bases between. The length of the CDR3 is 13 residues. In DNA form, the CDR3 reads TGTGCCTGGAGCCGACAGAGCACAGATACGCAGTATTTT. Its protein is CAWSRQSTDTQYF.

The rearrangement links TRBV9 to TRBJ2-7; 8 bases fit TRBD2. CDR1 and CDR2 (germline): SGDLS, YYNGEE. This CDR3 region has 15 residues. V lost 4 bases to trimming and J lost 0 bases; unmatched junction nucleotides: 6. The CDR3 bases are TGTGCCAGCAGCCCTAGCGGGCAAAGCTCCTACGAGCAGTACTTC. Amino acid sequence: CASSPSGQSSYEQYF.

The rearrangement links TRBV11-2 to TRBJ1-5; a weak D match, TRBD1 (6 bases). The CDR3 totals 15 residues. Per the germline V gene, CDR1 is SGHAT and CDR2 is FQNNGV. The V and J ends lost 1 base and 4 bases respectively, with 11 bases between them. DNA of the CDR3: TGTGCCAGCAGCTTAGCCCTCACAGGGAATCAGCCCCAGCATTTT. This sequence encodes CASSLALTGNQPQHF.

This chain uses TRBV10-3 with TRBJ2-2, with TRBD1 matching over 9 bases. The CDR3 loop spans 15 amino acids. Looked up from germline, CDR1 is ENHRY and CDR2 is SYGVKD. Trimming took 6 bases from V and 6 from J; bases not matched to a gene: 8. The CDR3 region has the DNA TGTGCCATCAGGCGGACAGGGGACGTCTCCGGGGAGCTGTTTTTT. Translation: CAIRRTGDVSGELFF.

The chain recombines TRBV7-9 with TRBJ1-2, with D possibly matching TRBD1 (5 bases). V lost 7 bases and J 4 bases, leaving 22 bases between the germline ends. This CDR3 region has 16 residues. The germline V gene encodes CDR1 SEHNR and CDR2 FQNEAQ (reference sequence). The chain's CDR3 is CASTTHERRRGYGYTF. CDR3 DNA sequence: TGTGCCAGCACCACACACGAGAGGAGGAGGGGCTATGGCTACACCTTC.

This chain connects TRBV7-9 to TRBJ2-1; TRBD1 aligns across 7 bases. V dropped 5 bases and J dropped 4; count of bases not matched to a gene: 8. CDR1 and CDR2 from the germline V gene are SEHNR and FQNEAQ (reference sequence). The CDR3 has 15 amino acids. The CDR3 region has the DNA TGTGCCAGCAGCGCCCGGGACAGTAGATACAATGAGCAGTTCTTC. It codes for CASSARDSRYNEQFF.

J is TRBJ1-1 and V is TRBV13; TRBD1 agrees at 9 bases. The V gene end was trimmed by 3 bases and the J gene end by 6 bases; junction bases not matched to a gene: 5. CDR1 is PRHDT and CDR2 is FYEKMQ in the germline V gene (reference sequence). This CDR3 has 14 amino acids. CDR3 DNA sequence: TGTGCCAGCAGCTTCGGACAGGGGAGGGCTGAAGCTTTCTTT. This codes for CASSFGQGRAEAFF.

The chain couples TRBV2 to TRBJ2-7; 13 positions agree with TRBD2. CDR1 is SNHLY, CDR2 FYNNEI, per germline. This CDR3 spans 21 amino acids. V shed 6 bases and J 0 bases; nucleotides not matched to a gene: 20. The CDR3 DNA reads as TGTGCCAGCAGACCGGGACAGGCGACTAGCGGGAGGCCCGGGGTCTCCTACGAGCAGTACTTC. Protein: CASRPGQATSGRPGVSYEQYF.

The chain uses TRBV9 and TRBJ2-3; TRBD2 aligns across 8 bases. The trim removed 0 bases at V and 6 bases at J, leaving 6 bases unmatched. Germline assignment: CDR1 SGDLS and CDR2 YYNGEE. The CDR3 loop spans 15 amino acids. CDR3 region: CASSVGGTSLDTQYF. For the CDR3, the DNA is TGTGCCAGCAGCGTAGGCGGGACTAGTTTGGATACGCAGTATTTT.

The V gene is TRBV7-9, the J gene TRBJ2-1, with 7 bases fitting TRBD2. CDR1 and CDR2 from the germline V gene are SEHNR and FQNEAQ (reference sequence). The CDR3 is 12 amino acids. J lost 10 bases, V lost 3 bases, and 3 bases had no gene match. CDR3 loop: CASSFSGGEQFF. CDR3 nucleotides: TGTGCCAGCAGCTTTTCGGGGGGAGAGCAGTTCTTC.

As DNA, the CDR3 is TGCGCCAGCAGCCAGCGCCCGCCCGGGGGGGAAGACTCCTACAATGAGCAGTTCTTC. As protein: CASSQRPPGGEDSYNEQFF. V usage is TRBV4-1 and J usage is TRBJ2-1; 8 bases agree with TRBD2. Per the germline V gene, CDR1 is MGHRA and CDR2 is YSYEKL. The CDR3 totals 19 residues. After removal of 3 bases from V and 0 bases from J, the junction contained 13 bases not matched to a gene.

This rearrangement joins TRBV11-2 to TRBJ2-3, with 9 bases fitting TRBD2. The CDR3 covers 17 residues. The V and J ends lost 5 bases and 6 bases, in that order; junction bases with no gene match: 15. Germline CDR1 reads SGHAT; CDR2 reads FQNNGV. As DNA, the CDR3 is TGTGCCAGCAGCGGACGACTGGGCGGGAGGGCCCTCGATACGCAGTATTTT. As protein: CASSGRLGGRALDTQYF.